These 11 T cell receptor beta chains came from one sample sequenced in a study of early T cells in non-severe SARS-CoV-2 infection. TCRdb redid the calling of the 5' RACE reads with MiXCR, one entry per CDR3 protein. The table shows some 96,000 distinct CDR3 sequences, with about 11% occurring only once. Specimen: whole blood, collected at baseline. The origin of the receptors is an adult who was a healthcare worker with PCR-confirmed SARS-CoV-2 infection or an uninfected control (not recorded which).

This clonotype was recorded a few times. As DNA, the CDR3 is TGTGCCAGCAGCCCTCAGCAGGGCACTGAAGCTTTCTTT. This encodes CASSPQQGTEAFF. The chain uses TRBV7-3 and TRBJ1-1; the D gene is possibly TRBD1 (5 bases). CDR1 is SGHTA, CDR2 FQGTGA, per germline. V shed 5 bases and J shed 4 bases, with 11 bases lying between them. The length of the CDR3 is 13 residues.

This clonotype was picked up many times. The chain couples TRBV6-4 to TRBJ2-2; D possibly corresponds to TRBD1 (5 bases). V dropped 6 bases and J dropped 6 bases, with 8 bases sitting between them. The CDR3 has 12 amino acids. Germline V gene data show CDR1 as MRHNA and CDR2 as SNTAGT. CDR3: CASSQGAGELFF. The CDR3 region has the DNA TGTGCCAGCAGCCAGGGTGCCGGGGAGCTGTTTTTT.

At least ten counts were recorded for this clonotype. The CDR3 region is CASSLMATSTDTQYF. DNA of the CDR3: TGTGCCAGCAGTTTGATGGCGACTAGCACAGATACGCAGTATTTT. This chain connects TRBV27 to TRBJ2-3; D is undetermined. Germline lookup yields CDR1 MNHEY and CDR2 SMNVEV (reference sequence). This CDR3 contains 15 residues. V lost 3 bases to trimming and J lost 0 bases, with 10 bases between them.

The chain recombines TRBV25-1 with TRBJ1-5, with TRBD1 as a possible D gene (5 bases). The length of the CDR3 is 15 residues. CDR1 and CDR2 (germline): MGHDK, SYGVNS. V dropped 3 bases and J dropped 4 bases, with 13 bases sitting between them. CDR3 nucleotides: TGTGCCAGCAGTGATAGCGGACAAGTTAATCAGCCCCAGCATTTT. Amino acids: CASSDSGQVNQPQHF.

In its sample, this clonotype was seen a few times. The rearrangement links TRBV12-3 or TRBV12-4 to TRBJ2-1, with D possibly being TRBD2 (6 bases). This CDR3 comprises 14 residues. V dropped 1 base and J dropped 9 bases, with 13 bases sitting between them. The CDR3: CASSLDGSGREQFF. CDR3 coding DNA: TGTGCCAGCAGTTTAGACGGGAGCGGCCGTGAGCAGTTCTTC.

A few counts support this clonotype. The chain combines TRBV5-8 with TRBJ1-6; D is uncertain. V shed 1 base and J shed 10 bases, with 6 bases lying between them. The CDR3 runs 12 residues. The germline CDR1 and CDR2 sequences are SGHTS and YDEGEE. The CDR3 DNA is TGTGCCAGCAGCTTGACCCTCTCACCCCTCCACTTT. Encoded protein: CASSLTLSPLHF.

At least ten counts were recorded for this clonotype. The V call is TRBV13, the J call TRBJ2-2; maybe TRBD1 (6 bases). V lost 3 bases to trimming and J lost 3 bases, with 11 bases between them. Germline CDR1 PRHDT, CDR2 FYEKMQ (reference sequence). The CDR3 sequence is 15 residues long. The CDR3 protein is CASSLWGRDTGELFF. In nucleotides, the CDR3 is TGTGCCAGCAGCTTGTGGGGGCGAGACACCGGGGAGCTGTTTTTT.

This clonotype was seen more than once but under ten times. This chain uses TRBV20-1 with TRBJ2-3, with D possibly being TRBD2 (7 bases). The CDR3 runs to 15 residues. Germline CDR1 and CDR2: DFQATT and SNEGSKA (reference sequence). The V and J ends lost 3 bases and 2 bases respectively, with 15 bases between them. The CDR3 sequence is CSASTRGAVTDTQYF. CDR3 sequence (DNA): TGCAGTGCTAGCACCCGGGGGGCAGTCACAGATACGCAGTATTTT.

The sample holds a few counts of this clonotype. V gene TRBV20-1 combines with J gene TRBJ1-5; D is ambiguous. The germline CDR1 and CDR2 sequences are DFQATT and SNEGSKA (reference sequence). V was cut by 5 bases and J by 2 bases, with 19 bases left in between. This CDR3 is 16 amino acids long. CDR3 residues: CSASADGAYGNQPQHF. The CDR3 bases are TGCAGTGCTTCCGCGGACGGAGCTTACGGCAATCAGCCCCAGCATTTT.

V and J are TRBV5-8 and TRBJ2-3, with a tentative D call TRBD2 (6 bases). CDR3 size: 14 residues. Germline CDR1 SGHTS, CDR2 YDEGEE. The V and J ends lost 4 bases and 6 bases respectively, with 15 bases between them. This chain's CDR3 is CASSLFKLADTQYF. CDR3 DNA sequence: TGTGCCAGCAGCCTGTTTAAGCTAGCGGATACGCAGTATTTT.

The sample holds a few counts of this clonotype. The chain joins TRBV7-2 to TRBJ1-2; D gene unclear. Germline values: CDR1 SGHTA, CDR2 FQGNSA. Trimming took off 5 bases at V and 1 base at J, with 8 bases between the two ends. This CDR3 spans 13 amino acids. The CDR3 loop reads CASSPESNYGYTF. Here the CDR3 DNA reads TGTGCCAGCAGCCCGGAAAGTAACTATGGCTACACCTTC.